Presented here are 30 T cell receptor beta chains from one specimen sequenced in a study of T cell responses to AZD1222 COVID-19 vaccine. Repertoires were generated with immunoSEQ multiplex PCR, while TCRdb's copy carries only in-frame clones and drops some. The table shows roughly 70,000 clones, with less than 85% occurring only once. The sample consisted of peripheral blood, taken on day 0 of AZD1222 vaccination. These receptors came from an adult in good health.

The V call is TRBV3-1 (or the pseudogene TRBV3-2), the J call TRBJ2-1; 9 bases match TRBD2. The germline V gene has CDR1 LGHDT and CDR2 YNNKEL (reference sequence). V shed 4 bases, J shed 8 bases, and the junction held 6 bases outside the gene matches. This CDR3 is built from 14 residues. The CDR3 here is CASSLRLAEDEQFF. The CDR3 DNA follows: TGTGCCAGCAGCCTAAGACTAGCGGAGGATGAGCAGTTCTTC.

The rearrangement joins TRBV5-1 to TRBJ1-1, with TRBD1 matching 7 bases. From germline, CDR1 is SGHRS and CDR2 YFSETQ. The CDR3 has 15 residues. V gave up 0 bases and J gave up 3 bases; unmatched junction bases: 5. CDR3 in amino acids: CASSLGLTGDTEAFF. Written as DNA, the CDR3 is TGCGCCAGCAGCTTGGGGCTCACAGGGGACACTGAAGCTTTCTTT.

The chain carries TRBV19 and TRBJ2-1, with TRBD1 matching 7 bases. Germline CDR1 and CDR2: LNHDA and SQIVND (reference sequence). The CDR3 consists of 17 residues. V gave up 7 bases and J gave up 11 bases; unmatched junction bases: 23. CDR3 coding DNA: TGTGCCAGTACCATGGGTAACAGGGGCCCTTTGGGTAGGAAGCAGTTCTTC. Its protein product is CASTMGNRGPLGRKQFF. Using reference TRBV19 and TRBJ2-1 for the parts outside the CDR3, the full variable domain is DGGITQSPKYLFRKEGQNVTLSCEQNLNHDAMYWYRQDPGQGLRLIYYSQIVNDFQKGDIAEGYSVSREKKESFPLTVTSAQKNPTAFYLCASTMGNRGPLGRKQFFGPGTRLTVL.

V and J are TRBV7-9 and TRBJ1-5; 8 bases agree with TRBD1. The CDR3 has 16 amino acids. Looked up from germline, CDR1 is SEHNR and CDR2 is FQNEAQ (reference sequence). V trimming: 4 bases; J trimming: 4 bases; junction bases outside the gene matches: 9. DNA for the CDR3: TGTGCCAGCAGCTCATACAGGGGGTTGGCTAATCAGCCCCAGCATTTT. Amino acid sequence: CASSSYRGLANQPQHF.

This chain joins TRBV7-6 and TRBJ2-2, with D hard to call. The length of the CDR3 is 12 residues. The ends were cut back, 3 bases at V and 6 bases at J, with 5 bases in the middle. Germline V gene data show CDR1 as SGHVS and CDR2 as FNYEAQ. The CDR3 bases are TGTGCCAGCAGCTTGGTCCCCGGGGAGCTGTTTTTT. It specifies CASSLVPGELFF.

CDR3 sequence: CASRGGREMNTEAFF. As DNA, the CDR3 is TGTGCCAGCAGGGGGGGGAGGGAAATGAACACTGAAGCTTTCTTT. This rearrangement joins TRBV27 to TRBJ1-1, with D perhaps matching TRBD1 (5 bases). CDR3 length: 15 amino acids. Germline V gene lookup returns CDR1 MNHEY and CDR2 SMNVEV (reference sequence). V was shortened by 6 bases and J by 0 bases, with 14 bases between the two germline ends.

This clone was seen more than once but under ten times. The CDR3 region is CASSQWPTGNTIYF. The CDR3 bases are TGTGCCAGCAGCCAATGGCCAACCGGAAACACCATATATTTT. This sequence joins TRBV3-1 (or the pseudogene TRBV3-2) and TRBJ1-3; no clear D gene. The V gene's germline CDR1 is LGHDT and CDR2 YNNKEL (reference sequence). Trimming stripped 2 bases from V and 4 bases from J, with 9 bases between. The CDR3 is 14 residues long.

The J gene is TRBJ2-3, the V gene TRBV6-5, with 9 bases identical to TRBD2. After removal of 7 bases from V and 4 bases from J, the junction contained 9 bases not matched to a gene. This CDR3 region has 15 residues. Germline loops: CDR1 MNHEY, CDR2 SVGAGI. The CDR3 is CASTPAGGRADTQYF. Here the CDR3 DNA reads TGTGCCAGCACCCCCGCGGGAGGGAGAGCAGATACGCAGTATTTT.

This clone has just a few counts. The CDR3 DNA is TGTGCCAGCAGAAGAACTAATGAAAAACTGTTTTTT. Translation gives CASRRTNEKLFF. This chain joins TRBV6-5 and TRBJ1-4, with D unresolved. The V gene lost 6 bases and the J gene lost 1 base, with 3 bases spanning the gap. The length of the CDR3 is 12 residues. Looked up from germline, CDR1 is MNHEY and CDR2 is SVGAGI.

The chain is built from TRBV5-6 and TRBJ2-7; D is unresolved. The CDR3 loop spans 14 amino acids. From germline, CDR1 is SGHDT and CDR2 YYEEEE. V lost 0 bases and J 3 bases, leaving 10 bases between the germline ends. The CDR3 DNA reads TGTGCCAGCAGCTTGGGGCAGCTTAACTACGAGCAGTACTTC. Translation: CASSLGQLNYEQYF.

The genes are TRBV29-1 and TRBJ2-1, with D perhaps TRBD2 (6 bases). The CDR3 extends over 14 amino acids. Germline CDR1 SQVTM, CDR2 ANQGSEA. V lost 5 bases, J lost 4 bases, and 15 bases lay in between. The CDR3 reads CSVRVNGGYNEQFF. The CDR3 DNA follows: TGCAGCGTTCGTGTCAACGGGGGTTACAATGAGCAGTTCTTC.

This clone appeared a single time. The chain has TRBV6-5 and TRBJ2-7; 7 bases are shared with TRBD1. CDR1 is MNHEY, CDR2 SVGAGI, per germline. CDR3 length equals 15 residues. Trimming took 6 bases from V and 2 from J; bases not matched to a gene: 10. The CDR3 bases are TGTGCCAGCAGCCCGCTGACAGGGAGCCCCTACGAGCAGTACTTC. Translation: CASSPLTGSPYEQYF.

The chain carries TRBV7-9 and TRBJ1-6; possible D gene TRBD1, 5 bases. The CDR3 runs to 12 residues. V lost 3 bases and J lost 9, with 6 bases in between. Looked up from germline, CDR1 is SEHNR and CDR2 is FQNEAQ (reference sequence). For the CDR3, the DNA is TGTGCCAGCAGCTTCGGGGGTTCACCCCTCCACTTT. Its protein product is CASSFGGSPLHF.

The chain carries TRBV5-1 and TRBJ2-5, with D unresolved. Per the germline V gene, CDR1 is SGHRS and CDR2 is YFSETQ. V gave up 1 base and J gave up 1 base, with 11 bases separating them. The CDR3 is 15 amino acids. For the CDR3, the DNA is TGCGCCAGCAGCTTGATTGTGGCAGCCCAAGAGACCCAGTACTTC. It is translated as CASSLIVAAQETQYF.

The rearrangement uses TRBV30 and TRBJ1-6; 7 nucleotides align to TRBD1. Germline V gene lookup returns CDR1 GTSNPN and CDR2 SVGIG (reference sequence). The CDR3 loop spans 14 amino acids. The V gene end was trimmed by 1 base and the J gene end by 7 bases; junction bases not matched to a gene: 4. This chain's CDR3 is CAWSEGTVNSPLHF. The DNA of the CDR3 is TGTGCCTGGAGTGAGGGGACAGTAAATTCACCCCTCCACTTT. The full variable domain, with the rest looked up from reference TRBV30 and TRBJ1-6, is SQTIHQWPATLVQPVGSPLSLECTVEGTSNPNLYWYRQAAGRGLQLLFYSVGIGQISSEVPQNLSASRPQDRQFILSSKKLLLSDSGFYLCAWSEGTVNSPLHFGNGTRLTVT.

The J gene is TRBJ2-2, the V gene TRBV6-6; D tentatively reads TRBD1 or TRBD2 (5 bases each). V gave up 6 bases and J gave up 1 base, with 9 bases separating them. CDR1 is MNHNY, CDR2 SVGAGI, per germline (reference sequence). This CDR3 comprises 14 residues. The chain's CDR3 is CASRGTQNTGELFF. CDR3 nucleotide sequence: TGTGCCAGCAGAGGGACCCAGAACACCGGGGAGCTGTTTTTT.

The genes are TRBV11-3 and TRBJ2-1; D not resolved. The CDR3 covers 12 residues. Between the trimmed V and J ends, which lost 1 base and 10 bases, there was a span of 8 bases. Germline V gives CDR1 SGHNT, CDR2 YENEEA. CDR3 residues: CASSLGQREQFF. The CDR3 DNA reads TGTGCCAGCAGCTTAGGCCAGAGGGAGCAGTTCTTC.

V gene TRBV14 combines with J gene TRBJ2-1; D is perhaps TRBD1 or TRBD2 (6 bases each). Germline V lookup: CDR1 SGHDN, CDR2 FVKESK. The ends were cut back, 2 bases at V and 14 bases at J, with 10 bases in the middle. This CDR3 is built from 11 residues. In DNA form, the CDR3 reads TGTGCCAGCAGCCAACGGGGGCAAAAGTTCTTC. Protein product: CASSQRGQKFF. The full variable domain, completed using reference TRBV14 and TRBJ2-1, is EAGVTQFPSHSVIEKGQTVTLRCDPISGHDNLYWYRRVMGKEIKFLLHFVKESKQDESGMPNNRFLAERTGGTYSTLKVQPAELEDSGVYFCASSQRGQKFFGPGTRLTVL.

The chain couples TRBV5-4 to TRBJ1-2; possibly TRBD1 for D (6 bases). The germline V gene has CDR1 SGHNT and CDR2 YYREEE (reference sequence). The V end was cut by 2 bases, the J end by 6 bases, with 23 bases between. The CDR3 extends over 17 amino acids. In DNA, the CDR3 is TGTGCCAGCAGCTTCGATCGCATCTTCCAGGGGAAGAATGGCTACACCTTC. This encodes CASSFDRIFQGKNGYTF.

The rearrangement links TRBV6-1 to TRBJ1-2; D is perhaps TRBD1 (5 bases). Trimming stripped 0 bases from V and 5 bases from J, with 10 bases between. Germline V gene lookup returns CDR1 MNHNS and CDR2 SASEGT. This CDR3 is 14 amino acids long. DNA of the CDR3: TGTGCCAGCAGTGAAGCTGGGGCCACTTATGGCTACACCTTC. Its protein is CASSEAGATYGYTF.

The chain links TRBV10-2 to TRBJ2-2; possibly TRBD2 for D (6 bases). V lost 0 bases and J 0 bases, leaving 8 bases between the germline ends. Germline V gene data show CDR1 as WSHSY and CDR2 as SAAADI. This CDR3 spans 16 amino acids. The CDR3 DNA reads as TGCGCCAGCAGTGAGTCGGGGGGTTCGAACACCGGGGAGCTGTTTTTT. It yields the protein CASSESGGSNTGELFF.

This chain joins TRBV29-1 and TRBJ2-2; D call uncertain. This CDR3 region has 11 residues. Trimming shortened V by 6 bases and J by 6 bases, and 8 bases separated the two germline ends. The germline gives CDR1 SQVTM, CDR2 ANQGSEA. CDR3 region: CSVRDAGELFF. The CDR3 nucleotides read TGCAGCGTAAGGGATGCCGGGGAGCTGTTTTTT.

This chain connects TRBV4-2 to TRBJ2-7; D assignment may be TRBD1 or TRBD2 (5 bases each). V was clipped by 3 bases and J by 6 bases, with 12 bases between them. The CDR3 runs to 13 residues. Germline V gene data show CDR1 as LGHNA and CDR2 as YNFKEQ. The CDR3 sequence is CASSHGAQLEQYF. As DNA, the CDR3 is TGTGCCAGCAGCCACGGGGCCCAGCTCGAGCAGTACTTC.

The chain is built from TRBV19 and TRBJ1-2; 7 nucleotides match TRBD1. V gave up 6 bases and J gave up 5 bases; unmatched junction bases: 6. Per germline, CDR1 LNHDA and CDR2 SQIVND (reference sequence). The CDR3 is 13 amino acids. The CDR3, as DNA: TGTGCCAGTAGGTACAGGGGAGGGTATGGCTACACCTTC. Its translation is CASRYRGGYGYTF.

As for this clone: The same CDR3 also results from other DNA sequences found in this sample. V usage is TRBV7-8 and J usage is TRBJ1-2; 8 positions agree with TRBD1. Germline V CDR1 and CDR2: SGHVS, FQNEAQ. The CDR3 runs 14 residues. Unmatched junction bases numbered 2, after V lost 3 bases and J lost 2 bases. CDR3 residues: CASSLDRANYGYTF. CDR3 bases: TGTGCCAGCAGCTTGGACAGGGCCAACTATGGCTACACCTTC.

The genes are TRBV12-3 or TRBV12-4 and TRBJ1-1; D gene unclear. Trimming removed 6 bases at V and 1 base at J, with 9 bases between. The CDR3 extends over 13 amino acids. The CDR3 sequence: CASSPGPNTEAFF. In DNA form, the CDR3 reads TGTGCCAGCAGCCCCGGACCGAACACTGAAGCTTTCTTT.

This chain links TRBV30 with TRBJ2-3, with D possibly TRBD2 on 6 matching bases. The CDR3 has 13 amino acids. The V end was cut by 2 bases, the J end by 0 bases, with 6 bases between. Germline CDR1 is GTSNPN and CDR2 is SVGIG (reference sequence). The CDR3 loop is CAWSSGSTDTQYF. The CDR3 DNA reads as TGTGCCTGGAGTAGCGGGAGCACAGATACGCAGTATTTT. Variable domain in full (rest from reference TRBV30 and TRBJ2-3): SQTIHQWPATLVQPVGSPLSLECTVEGTSNPNLYWYRQAAGRGLQLLFYSVGIGQISSEVPQNLSASRPQDRQFILSSKKLLLSDSGFYLCAWSSGSTDTQYFGPGTRLTVL.

This chain joins TRBV10-2 and TRBJ1-2; D is unclear. Trimming cost V 1 base and J 6 bases, with 12 bases left between them. The CDR3 runs to 14 residues. The germline CDR1 and CDR2 sequences are WSHSY and SAAADI. CDR3 region: CASSELAGSHGYTF. The CDR3 region has the DNA TGCGCCAGCAGTGAGTTAGCGGGGTCCCATGGCTACACCTTC.

The rearrangement links TRBV4-1 to TRBJ2-1; 12 nucleotides align to TRBD2. This CDR3 contains 19 residues. With V trimmed by 1 base and J by 12 bases, 19 bases remained unmatched. Germline CDR1 and CDR2: MGHRA and YSYEKL. The CDR3 region has the DNA TGCGCCAGCAGCCAAGTGCCATTCTCCCTAGCGGGGGGGGCCAATAGGCAGTTCTTC. This encodes CASSQVPFSLAGGANRQFF.

This clone rates as medium-sized. The chain has TRBV5-1 and TRBJ1-5, with a tentative D call TRBD1 (6 bases). The CDR3 runs 16 residues. The V and J ends lost 7 bases and 2 bases respectively, with 19 bases between them. CDR1 SGHRS and CDR2 YFSETQ come from the germline V gene. This CDR3 reads CASGLNGGQRNQPQHF. CDR3 nucleotides: TGCGCCAGCGGCCTGAACGGAGGACAGCGCAATCAGCCCCAGCATTTT.